The rows below give T cell receptor beta chains drawn from one sample of a study of OX40 agonist ivuxolimab in advanced cancers. This table comes from immunoSEQ multiplex PCR, and its TCRdb copy is limited to in-frame clones, with some not included. The data contain more than 35,000 clones, around 84% of them singletons. The material sequenced was CD4+ or CD8+ T cells sorted from blood, taken in a trial of the OX40 agonist ivuxolimab. The receptors come from an adult with an advanced solid tumor such as melanoma, head and neck, liver or kidney cancer. Both conserved end residues are part of each CDR3. The D gene is left open where the match is weak. Only some rows state a clone size, as once, few, many or a class for expanded clones.

clone size	V gene	J gene	D gene	CDR3 DNA	CDR3 protein
NA	TRBV28	TRBJ1-5	NA	TGTGCCAGCAGTTTTAGGGGGGTCAATCAGCCCCAGCATTTT	CASSFRGVNQPQHF
once	TRBV7-9	TRBJ2-7	NA	TGTGCCAGCAGCTTAGGGGGGAGCGGCACCTACGAGCAGTACTTC	CASSLGGSGTYEQYF
few	TRBV28	TRBJ2-3	NA	TGTGCCAGCAGTTTAACAGGGGGGGAAGATACGCAGTATTTT	CASSLTGGEDTQYF
NA	TRBV7-9	TRBJ2-3	NA	TGTGCCAGCAGCTTGGATCATTCTAGCACAGATACGCAGTATTTT	CASSLDHSSTDTQYF
NA	TRBV7-6	TRBJ2-2	TRBD1	TGTGCCAGCAGCTTAGTAAGGACAGGGCTGACCGGGGAGCTGTTTTTT	CASSLVRTGLTGELFF
NA	TRBV28	TRBJ2-7	NA	TGTGCCAGCAGAACAGGGTTATTGGACGAGCAGTACTTC	CASRTGLLDEQYF
NA	TRBV4-3	TRBJ2-1	TRBD1	TGCGCCAGCAGCCCAGGGGGACAGGGCTCGGAGCAGTTCTTC	CASSPGGQGSEQFF
NA	TRBV28	TRBJ2-1	NA	TGTGCCAGCAGTTATGATTCACGTTCGGATGAGCAGTTCTTC	CASSYDSRSDEQFF
few	TRBV6-5	TRBJ2-7	TRBD2	TGTGCCAGCAGCCCGGGGGGGGTTGGTCGCGAGCAGTACTTC	CASSPGGVGREQYF
NA	TRBV29-1	TRBJ2-7	TRBD1	TGCAGCGTTGTGGGGACAGGGGCCTACGAGCAGTACTTC	CSVVGTGAYEQYF
NA	TRBV7-9	TRBJ2-7	NA	TGTGCCAGCAGCCCAGGTGGTGGCAGGGACGAGCAGTACTTC	CASSPGGGRDEQYF
NA	TRBV11-1	TRBJ2-7	TRBD1	TGTGCCAGCAGCCCCAGGGGGTCCTACGAGCAGTACTTC	CASSPRGSYEQYF
NA	TRBV4-3	TRBJ2-3	TRBD2	TGCGCCAGCAGCCAAGAAACTAGCGGGGCCATGGGAGATACGCAGTATTTT	CASSQETSGAMGDTQYF